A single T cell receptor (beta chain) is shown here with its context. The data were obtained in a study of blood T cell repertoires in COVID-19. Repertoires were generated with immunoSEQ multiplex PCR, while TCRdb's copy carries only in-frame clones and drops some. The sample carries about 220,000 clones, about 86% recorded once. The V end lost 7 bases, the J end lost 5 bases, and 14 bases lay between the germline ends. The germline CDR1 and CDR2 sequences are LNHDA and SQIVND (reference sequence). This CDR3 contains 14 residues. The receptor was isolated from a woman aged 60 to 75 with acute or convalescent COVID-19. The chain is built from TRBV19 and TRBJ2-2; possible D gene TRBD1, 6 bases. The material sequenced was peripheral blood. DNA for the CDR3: TGTGCCAGTAAGGAAGGGGGAATTACCGGGGAGCTGTTTTTT. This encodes CASKEGGITGELFF.